The T cell receptor (beta chain) under discussion was sequenced for a study of cytomegalovirus exposure and HLA in healthy donors. The PCR was carried out with 60 Vbeta primers and 13 Jbeta primers. Assay: immunoSEQ multiplex PCR; the TCRdb copy retains only in-frame clones and omits some. The table has roughly 80,000 clones, less than 85% seen once. V lost 3 bases and J 0 bases, leaving 6 bases between the germline ends. CDR1 and CDR2 (germline): MNHEY, SMNVEV (reference sequence). This CDR3 contains 13 residues. This TCR derives from a woman in her forties or fifties in good health and CMV-seronegative. Specimen: PBMCs. The chain couples TRBV27 to TRBJ2-7; D is undetermined. The CDR3 here is CASSFGYSYEQYF. DNA of the CDR3: TGTGCCAGCAGTTTCGGTTACTCCTACGAGCAGTACTTC.